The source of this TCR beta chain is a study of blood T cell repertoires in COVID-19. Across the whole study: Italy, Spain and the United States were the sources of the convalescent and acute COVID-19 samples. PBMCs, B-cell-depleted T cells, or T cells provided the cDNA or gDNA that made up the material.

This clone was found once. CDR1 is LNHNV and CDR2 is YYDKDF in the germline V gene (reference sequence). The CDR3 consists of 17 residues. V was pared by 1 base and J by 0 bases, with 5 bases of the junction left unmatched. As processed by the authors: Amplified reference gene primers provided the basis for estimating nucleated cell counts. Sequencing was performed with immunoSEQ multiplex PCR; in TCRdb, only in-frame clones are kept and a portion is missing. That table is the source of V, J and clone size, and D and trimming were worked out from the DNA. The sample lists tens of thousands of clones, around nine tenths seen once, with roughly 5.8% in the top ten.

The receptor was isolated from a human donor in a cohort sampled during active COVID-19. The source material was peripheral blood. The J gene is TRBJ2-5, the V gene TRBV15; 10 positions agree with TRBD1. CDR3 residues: CATSRGDRGRNQETQYF. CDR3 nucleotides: TGTGCCACCAGCAGAGGAGACAGGGGGCGGAACCAAGAGACCCAGTACTTC.